The sequence of this TCR beta chain was determined in a study of Graves' ophthalmopathy and Graves' hyperthyroidism. Hyperthyroidism patients had new diagnoses, durations under 2 months, and ages of 18 to 65. Study-wide results and limits: Blood also contained most of the expanded thyroid clonotypes above 0.001 frequency. For predicting ophthalmopathy progression, the model had nearly 71% sensitivity and around 72% specificity.

In the case of this clonotype: The antigen remains unidentified.

The sequenced template was RNA, covering the TCR beta CDR3 region. HTBI primers were employed in first-round RT-PCR, then a second-round multiplex PCR followed. MiXCR, applied by TCRdb to the multiplex PCR reads, yields one record per CDR3 protein. The sample contains 900,000 to 1,200,000 distinct CDR3 sequences, about 35% of which appear only once. Trimming removed 3 bases from V and 4 bases from J, with 17 bases in between. The CDR3 sequence is 17 residues long. Germline CDR1 reads KGHDR; CDR2 reads SFDVKD. The V gene is TRBV24-1, the J gene TRBJ2-2; D might be TRBD1 (5 bases). Sequences were obtained from peripheral blood or thyroid tissue (not recorded which). This clonotype originated in an adult man with Graves' hyperthyroidism. Written as DNA, the CDR3 is TGTGCCACCAGTGATCCCAGGGTAGCAGGTGGCACCGGGGAGCTGTTTTTT. Translation gives CATSDPRVAGGTGELFF.